This passage covers 26 T cell receptor beta chains from one sample sequenced in a study of blood T cells in healthy people across ages. Using a J-beta primer mix together with a sample-barcoded 5' primer, a second PCR was run for roughly 6 to 12 cycles. TCRdb recomputed calls from the 5' RACE reads with MiXCR, one row per CDR3 protein. The repertoire holds roughly 860,000 distinct CDR3 sequences, with 60% to 80% as singletons. Sequences were obtained from blood. The receptors were gathered from a man aged 30 to 39 in good health.

This clonotype has just a few counts. The chain combines TRBV29-1 with TRBJ2-5; 9 bases map to TRBD1. V was clipped by 0 bases and J by 3 bases; unmatched bases: 8. The V gene's germline CDR1 is SQVTM and CDR2 ANQGSEA. This CDR3 has 16 amino acids. The CDR3 here is CSVEEVRDRGKETQYF. The DNA of the CDR3 is TGCAGCGTTGAAGAAGTTCGAGACAGGGGGAAAGAGACCCAGTACTTC.

This clonotype came up a few times. V gene TRBV7-2 combines with J gene TRBJ2-1; D ambiguous. Trimming removed 2 bases from V and 6 bases from J, with 8 bases in between. This CDR3 spans 13 amino acids. Germline CDR1 SGHTA, CDR2 FQGNSA. The CDR3 sequence is CASSLLSTNEQFF. For the CDR3, the DNA is TGTGCCAGCAGCTTACTTTCCACCAATGAGCAGTTCTTC.

The chain has TRBV20-1 and TRBJ2-4; weak D call: TRBD1 (5 bases). CDR1 and CDR2 from the germline V gene are DFQATT and SNEGSKA (reference sequence). V was shortened by 0 bases and J by 0 bases, with 9 bases between the two germline ends. CDR3 length: 15 amino acids. Here the CDR3 reads CSARDLQGAKNIQYF. CDR3 coding DNA: TGCAGTGCTAGAGATCTTCAGGGAGCCAAAAACATTCAGTACTTC.

CDR3 in DNA: TGTGCCAGCAGTTTTCGAGACTACACAGATACGCAGTATTTT. It specifies CASSFRDYTDTQYF. The chain recombines TRBV12-3 or TRBV12-4 with TRBJ2-3, with D possibly matching TRBD2 (5 bases). This CDR3 region has 14 residues. V was cut by 3 bases and J by 2 bases, with 9 bases left in between.

This clonotype appeared once. The chain combines TRBV9 with TRBJ2-4; no reliable D call. Germline CDR1 SGDLS, CDR2 YYNGEE. The V gene lost 0 bases and the J gene lost 13 bases, with 11 bases spanning the gap. CDR3 length: 12 amino acids. DNA of the CDR3: TGTGCCAGCAGCGTAGTAGGGTTAGAGCAGTACTTC. Translated: CASSVVGLEQYF. The entire variable domain, with the rest obtained from reference TRBV9 and TRBJ2-4, is as follows: DSGVTQTPKHLITATGQRVTLRCSPRSGDLSVYWYQQSLDQGLQFLIQYYNGEERAKGNILERFSAQQFPDLHSELNLSSLELGDSALYFCASSVVGLEQYFGAGTRLSVL.

This clonotype has just a few counts. This chain joins TRBV7-9 and TRBJ2-4; 10 bases agree with TRBD1. The CDR3 has 14 amino acids. Per germline, CDR1 SEHNR and CDR2 FQNEAQ (reference sequence). V lost 5 bases and J lost 6; bases outside the gene matches: 4. CDR3 coding DNA: TGTGCCAGCAGCCAATGGACAGGGGGAAACATTCAGTACTTC. It codes for CASSQWTGGNIQYF.

The rearrangement joins TRBV7-2 to TRBJ2-1; TRBD2 matches at 16 bases. The germline V gene has CDR1 SGHTA and CDR2 FQGNSA. V gave up 5 bases and J gave up 6 bases; unmatched junction bases: 7. This CDR3 has 17 amino acids. The CDR3 sequence: CASSRTGTSGGVNEQFF. The CDR3 nucleotides are TGTGCCAGCAGCCGAACCGGGACTAGCGGGGGGGTCAATGAGCAGTTCTTC.

The chain employs TRBV7-2 and TRBJ2-4; TRBD1 agrees at 10 bases. V trimming: 5 bases; J trimming: 3 bases; junction bases outside the gene matches: 7. This CDR3 is built from 16 residues. Germline V gene sequence: CDR1 SGHTA, CDR2 FQGNSA. The CDR3 here is CASSPWDRGYKNIQYF. The DNA for the CDR3 is TGTGCCAGCAGCCCGTGGGACAGGGGCTACAAAAACATTCAGTACTTC. Combining the CDR3 with reference TRBV7-2 and TRBJ2-4 gives the whole variable domain GAGVSQSPSNKVTEKGKDVELRCDPISGHTALYWYRQSLGQGLEFLIYFQGNSAPDKSGLPSDRFSAERTGGSVSTLTIQRTQQEDSAVYLCASSPWDRGYKNIQYFGAGTRLSVL.

The chain recombines TRBV7-9 with TRBJ2-7; D possibly corresponds to TRBD1 (6 bases). Deletions cut 1 base from V and 6 bases from J, with 19 bases between. The germline CDR1 and CDR2 sequences are SEHNR and FQNEAQ (reference sequence). CDR3 length equals 16 residues. CDR3 amino acids: CASSLGGGSGLREQYF. For the CDR3, the DNA is TGTGCCAGCAGCTTAGGTGGGGGCTCAGGTCTTCGCGAGCAGTACTTC.

The chain has TRBV10-3 and TRBJ2-7, with 8 bases that match TRBD1. Unmatched junction bases numbered 5, after V lost 4 bases and J lost 6 bases. CDR3 length: 13 amino acids. CDR1 and CDR2 (germline): ENHRY, SYGVKD. The CDR3, as DNA: TGTGCCATCAGTGGCCACGGACAGGGCGAGCAGTACTTC. It is translated as CAISGHGQGEQYF.

This clonotype was counted once. The V and J genes are TRBV29-1 and TRBJ2-7; 7 nucleotides line up with TRBD1. V shed 1 base, J shed 3 bases, and the junction held 3 bases outside the gene matches. The CDR3 is 13 amino acids. The germline V gene has CDR1 SQVTM and CDR2 ANQGSEA. CDR3 loop: CSVEGDSFYEQYF. As DNA, the CDR3 is TGCAGCGTTGAAGGGGACAGTTTCTACGAGCAGTACTTC.

This clonotype showed up just a few times. The genes are TRBV2 and TRBJ1-2; TRBD1 matches at 7 bases. Trimming took 1 base from V and 6 from J; bases not matched to a gene: 2. Germline V gene sequence: CDR1 SNHLY, CDR2 FYNNEI. CDR3 length equals 13 residues. CDR3 DNA sequence: TGTGCCAGCAGTGAAGAGGGGGCCCATGGCTACACCTTC. Protein: CASSEEGAHGYTF.

V and J are TRBV5-6 and TRBJ1-2, with unresolved D. The germline V gene has CDR1 SGHDT and CDR2 YYEEEE. V dropped 0 bases and J dropped 4 bases, with 13 bases sitting between them. This CDR3 has 15 amino acids. CDR3 in amino acids: CASSLGPGKTYGYTF. As DNA, the CDR3 is TGTGCCAGCAGCTTGGGTCCAGGCAAAACCTATGGCTACACCTTC.

The DNA for the CDR3 is TGTGCCAGCAGCCTGGGGGCTCTGGGGAATTCACCCCTCCACTTT. Translation: CASSLGALGNSPLHF. The chain joins TRBV27 to TRBJ1-6; D might be TRBD1 (6 bases). Trimming shortened V by 6 bases and J by 7 bases, and 16 bases separated the two germline ends. The CDR3 runs to 15 residues. Germline V CDR1 and CDR2: MNHEY, SMNVEV (reference sequence).

The chain joins TRBV5-1 to TRBJ1-1, with 8 bases that match TRBD1. Per germline, CDR1 SGHRS and CDR2 YFSETQ. The CDR3 runs 16 residues. With 2 bases clipped from V and 0 bases from J, the junction kept 6 bases outside the gene matches. This CDR3 reads CASSFRDRTMNTEAFF. CDR3 bases: TGCGCCAGCAGCTTCCGGGACAGGACTATGAACACTGAAGCTTTCTTT.

The count of this clonotype is one. V gene TRBV6-6 combines with J gene TRBJ2-1, with D perhaps TRBD1 or TRBD2 (5 bases each). This CDR3 is built from 15 residues. The germline V gene has CDR1 MNHNY and CDR2 SVGAGI (reference sequence). With 0 bases removed from V and 5 bases from J, the gap between germline ends came to 11 bases. The CDR3 DNA is TGTGCCAGCAGTTACTCAACGGGGCGTAACAATGAGCAGTTCTTC. Protein sequence: CASSYSTGRNNEQFF.

The V gene is TRBV5-1, the J gene TRBJ1-2; 8 positions match TRBD1. The germline V gene has CDR1 SGHRS and CDR2 YFSETQ. Trimming removed 3 bases from V and 2 bases from J; junction bases left unmatched: 3. This CDR3 region has 14 residues. CDR3 residues: CASSSRQGNYGYTF. As DNA, the CDR3 is TGCGCCAGCAGCTCCCGACAGGGGAACTATGGCTACACCTTC.

The chain carries TRBV6-2 or TRBV6-3 and TRBJ1-2; D call uncertain. Germline CDR1 is MNHEY and CDR2 is SVGEGT. There are 14 residues in the CDR3. The germline V and J ends were trimmed by 6 bases and 4 bases, with 15 bases remaining between them. The chain's CDR3 is CASRERRVPYGYTF. The CDR3 bases are TGTGCCAGCAGAGAAAGACGGGTACCCTATGGCTACACCTTC.

J is TRBJ2-1 and V is TRBV20-1; TRBD2 aligns across 9 bases. The germline CDR1 and CDR2 sequences are DFQATT and SNEGSKA (reference sequence). There are 16 residues in the CDR3. With V trimmed by 2 bases and J by 0 bases, 5 bases remained unmatched. In nucleotides, the CDR3 is TGCAGTGCTAGAAGTAGCGGGGGTAGCTCCTACAATGAGCAGTTCTTC. This translates into CSARSSGGSSYNEQFF.

The chain carries TRBV25-1 and TRBJ2-7, with D possibly being TRBD1 (5 bases). The end of the DNA aligns better with TRBJ2-5, so the J call may be wrong. The CDR3 covers 15 residues. The germline gives CDR1 MGHDK, CDR2 SYGVNS. The CDR3 nucleotides read TGTGCCAGCAGTGAACTCAGCACAGGCCAAGAGACCCAGTACTTC. Translation: CASSELSTGQETQYF.

V and J are TRBV2 and TRBJ2-1; D is unclear. CDR1 and CDR2 (germline): SNHLY, FYNNEI. The CDR3 sequence is 11 residues long. The V and J ends lost 9 bases and 3 bases respectively, with 6 bases between them. CDR3 bases: TGTGCCAGTGAAAACTACAATGAGCAGTTCTTC. Translation: CASENYNEQFF.

This clonotype was picked up a small number of times. The chain recombines TRBV20-1 with TRBJ2-5, with D possibly being TRBD1 (5 bases). The last part of the DNA fits TRBJ2-7 better; the J call may be wrong. CDR1 DFQATT and CDR2 SNEGSKA come from the germline V gene (reference sequence). The CDR3 loop spans 12 amino acids. The CDR3 DNA reads as TGCAGTGCTAGAGTTGACAGCTACGAGCAGTACTTC. Its translation is CSARVDSYEQYF.

With respect to this clonotype: The junction departs from the called germline gene at one end, perhaps through a read error. The V and J genes are TRBV10-3 and TRBJ1-2; D might be TRBD1 (6 bases). CDR1 is ENHRY and CDR2 is SYGVKD in the germline V gene. There are 15 residues in the CDR3. The DNA for the CDR3 is TGTGCCATCAGTGTCACCTTACAGGGTTCCTACGAGCGGTACTTC. Translation gives CAISVTLQGSYERYF.

The rearrangement uses TRBV7-2 and TRBJ2-3, with a tentative D call TRBD1 (5 bases). This CDR3 region has 14 residues. V lost 7 bases and J 0 bases, leaving 11 bases between the germline ends. Germline-derived CDR1 and CDR2 are SGHTA and FQGNSA. CDR3 DNA sequence: TGTGCCAGCACCACGACAGTCAGCACAGATACGCAGTATTTT. Amino acid sequence: CASTTTVSTDTQYF.

This clonotype was counted at least ten times. The chain links TRBV10-3 to TRBJ1-2, with 8 bases identical to TRBD1. Trimming removed 11 bases from V and 2 bases from J; junction bases left unmatched: 13. Germline-derived CDR1 and CDR2 are ENHRY and SYGVKD. The CDR3 runs to 15 residues. The CDR3 coding sequence is TGTGCCGCCAATCATGGACAGGGCCAAAACTATGGCTACACCTTC. Translated: CAANHGQGQNYGYTF.

V and J are TRBV29-1 and TRBJ1-2; weak D call: TRBD1 (6 bases). The CDR3 covers 11 residues. Germline CDR1 is SQVTM and CDR2 is ANQGSEA. Trimming pared 7 bases from V and 4 bases from J, leaving 10 bases between. DNA of the CDR3: TGCAGCGGACAGGACATCTATGGCTACACCTTC. Translation: CSGQDIYGYTF.